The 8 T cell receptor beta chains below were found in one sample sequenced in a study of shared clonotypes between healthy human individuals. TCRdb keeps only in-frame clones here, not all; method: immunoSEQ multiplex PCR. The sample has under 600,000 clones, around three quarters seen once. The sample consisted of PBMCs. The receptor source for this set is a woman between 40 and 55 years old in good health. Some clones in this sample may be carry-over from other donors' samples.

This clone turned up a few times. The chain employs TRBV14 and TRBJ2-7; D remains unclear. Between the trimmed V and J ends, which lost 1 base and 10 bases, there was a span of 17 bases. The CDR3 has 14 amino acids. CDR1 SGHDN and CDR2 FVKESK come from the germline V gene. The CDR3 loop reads CASSQAGIRRFQYF. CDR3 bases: TGTGCCAGCAGCCAAGCTGGCATTCGAAGGTTTCAGTACTTC.

Here the CDR3 reads CASSLSKFNEQYF. DNA for the CDR3: TGTGCCAGCAGCTTGAGCAAATTCAACGAGCAGTACTTC. The chain recombines TRBV11-2 with TRBJ2-7; D remains ambiguous. This CDR3 region has 13 residues. V was shortened by 3 bases and J by 5 bases, with 11 bases between the two germline ends. Germline CDR1 and CDR2: SGHAT and FQNNGV.

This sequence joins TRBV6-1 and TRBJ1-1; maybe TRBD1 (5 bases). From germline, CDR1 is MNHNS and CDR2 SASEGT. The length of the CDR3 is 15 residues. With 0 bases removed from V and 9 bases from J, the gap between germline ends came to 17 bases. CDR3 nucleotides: TGTGCCAGCAGTGAAGCGCAGACACGGGGCCTGAAAGCTTTCTTT. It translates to CASSEAQTRGLKAFF.

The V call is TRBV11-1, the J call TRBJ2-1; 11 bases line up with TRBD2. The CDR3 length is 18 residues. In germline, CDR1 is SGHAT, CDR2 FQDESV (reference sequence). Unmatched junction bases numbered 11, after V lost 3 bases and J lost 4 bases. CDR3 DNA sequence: TGTGCCAGCAGCTTGGTAGCGGGAGGGCCTACGTCTTACAATGAGCAGTTCTTC. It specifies CASSLVAGGPTSYNEQFF. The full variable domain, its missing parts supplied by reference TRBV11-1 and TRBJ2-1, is EAEVAQSPRYKITEKSQAVAFWCDPISGHATLYWYRQILGQGPELLVQFQDESVVDDSQLPKDRFSAERLKGVDSTLKIQPAELGDSAMYLCASSLVAGGPTSYNEQFFGPGTRLTVL.

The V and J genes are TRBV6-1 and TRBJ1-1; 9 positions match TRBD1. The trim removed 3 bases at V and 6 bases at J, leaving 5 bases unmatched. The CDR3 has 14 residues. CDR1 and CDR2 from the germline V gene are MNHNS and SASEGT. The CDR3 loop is CASSDLDRGAEAFF. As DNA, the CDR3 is TGTGCCAGCAGTGATCTAGACAGGGGGGCTGAAGCTTTCTTT.

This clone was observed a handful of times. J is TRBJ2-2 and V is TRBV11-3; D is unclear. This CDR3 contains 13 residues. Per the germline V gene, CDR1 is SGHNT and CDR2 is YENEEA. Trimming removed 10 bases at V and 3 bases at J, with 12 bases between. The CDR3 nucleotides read TGTGCCAAGGTTCCGGTACACACCGGGGAGCTGTTTTTT. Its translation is CAKVPVHTGELFF.

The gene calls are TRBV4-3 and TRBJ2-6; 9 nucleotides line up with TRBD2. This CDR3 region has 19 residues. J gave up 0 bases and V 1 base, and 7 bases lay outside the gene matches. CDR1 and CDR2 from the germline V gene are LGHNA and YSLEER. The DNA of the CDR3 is TGCGCCAGCAGCCAAGCCGGGGCGGGAGGGCCCTCTGGGGCCAACGTCCTGACTTTC. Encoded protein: CASSQAGAGGPSGANVLTF.

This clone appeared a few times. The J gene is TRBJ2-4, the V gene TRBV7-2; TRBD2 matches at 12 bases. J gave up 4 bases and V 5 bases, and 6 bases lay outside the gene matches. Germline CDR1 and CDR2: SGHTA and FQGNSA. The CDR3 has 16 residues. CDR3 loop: CASSILAGGPKNIQYF. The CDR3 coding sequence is TGTGCCAGCAGCATCCTAGCGGGAGGGCCAAAAAACATTCAGTACTTC.